What follows are 15 T cell receptor beta chains derived from one specimen sequenced in a study of T cell clusters in autoimmune cytopenias. One tube held mixed TRB-A and TRB-B primer pools for touch-down PCR. From its re-call of the multiplex PCR reads, TCRdb lists each CDR3 protein once, without DNA. The sample table includes around 15,000 distinct CDR3 sequences. TRB amplification used approximately 250 ng of peripheral blood genomic DNA. These data were likewise used in another study, on T cell repertoires in aging, cancer and after chemotherapy.

Sequenced: peripheral blood. The origin of the receptors is a human donor in good health.

The chain couples TRBV15 to TRBJ2-1; the TCRdb call, TRBD1, lacks DNA for checking. The CDR3 totals 15 residues. Germline loops: CDR1 LNHNV, CDR2 YYDKDF (reference sequence). CDR3 sequence: CATSQGRGGYNEQFF.

The J gene is TRBJ1-1, the V gene TRBV29-1; the TRBD1 assignment by TCRdb is unverifiable without DNA. The CDR3 spans 12 residues. Germline CDR1 and CDR2: SQVTM and ANQGSEA. CDR3 in amino acids: CSAFTGLSEAFF.

V gene TRBV6-1 combines with J gene TRBJ2-5; TCRdb reports TRBD1, a call that lacks DNA to check it against. The germline gives CDR1 MNHNS, CDR2 SASEGT. CDR3 size: 15 residues. CDR3 region: CASSASTGSQETQYF.

This chain uses TRBV19 with TRBJ1-5. CDR3 length equals 14 residues. CDR1 and CDR2 (germline): LNHDA, SQIVND (reference sequence). CDR3 sequence reads: CASRPEGLFQPQHF.

This clonotype is classed as medium-sized by frequency. The V gene is TRBV29-1, the J gene TRBJ2-5; lacking DNA, the TRBD2 call made by TCRdb goes unchecked. Germline V lookup: CDR1 SQVTM, CDR2 ANQGSEA. The CDR3 covers 12 residues. The CDR3 loop reads CSAGGGRETQYF.

CDR3 sequence reads: CAGRNTGELFF. The V gene is TRBV6-1, the J gene TRBJ2-2. CDR3 length: 11 residues. The V gene's germline CDR1 is MNHNS and CDR2 SASEGT.

The chain is built from TRBV7-2 and TRBJ1-2. Germline assignment: CDR1 SGHTA and CDR2 FQGNSA. CDR3 length: 12 residues. The chain's CDR3 is CASSFGYGGYTF.

The chain is built from TRBV6-5 and TRBJ1-2; TCRdb names TRBD1, which stays unverified in the absence of DNA. In germline, CDR1 is MNHEY, CDR2 SVGAGI. The CDR3 has 13 residues. Here the CDR3 reads CASSYLPREGYTF.

The chain has TRBV5-6 and TRBJ2-3; checking the TCRdb D call of TRBD1 is not possible without DNA. Germline V gene sequence: CDR1 SGHDT, CDR2 YYEEEE. This CDR3 contains 16 residues. CDR3: CASSPPGQTFTDTQYF.

The V and J genes are TRBV27 and TRBJ2-3; lacking DNA, the TRBD1 call made by TCRdb goes unchecked. Germline lookup yields CDR1 MNHEY and CDR2 SMNVEV (reference sequence). The CDR3 totals 15 residues. CDR3: CASKRTGGGTDTQYF.

This chain connects TRBV10-3 to TRBJ2-5. CDR3 size: 12 residues. CDR1 is ENHRY, CDR2 SYGVKD, per germline. The CDR3 loop reads CASGSTQETQYF.

The CDR3 sequence: CASSHRRNEQFF. The chain employs TRBV5-6 and TRBJ2-1. The CDR3 is 12 amino acids. Germline CDR1 is SGHDT and CDR2 is YYEEEE.

This clonotype is called medium-sized based on its frequency. V is TRBV29-1 and J is TRBJ2-7; the TCRdb call, TRBD1, lacks DNA for checking. Germline V lookup: CDR1 SQVTM, CDR2 ANQGSEA. The CDR3 consists of 13 residues. CDR3 protein: CSVEGQAQYEQYF.

This rearrangement joins TRBV18 to TRBJ2-3; TCRdb picks TRBD2, but there is no DNA to check that call. Germline CDR1 and CDR2: KGHSH and LQKENI. This CDR3 region has 15 residues. This chain's CDR3 is CASSPFEGSTDTQYF.

The rearrangement uses TRBV19 and TRBJ2-3; lacking DNA, the TRBD1 call made by TCRdb goes unchecked. The CDR3 runs to 17 residues. Germline V lookup: CDR1 LNHDA, CDR2 SQIVND (reference sequence). CDR3 loop: CASSPQGGRVNTDTQYF.